These 21 T cell receptor beta chains came from one sample sequenced in a study of prognosis after radiotherapy for stage I lung cancer. With two-round multiplex PCR, TCR beta CDR3 sequences were amplified from genomic DNA. Amplification in first-round PCR relied on primers specific to each TRBV and TRBJ gene. TCRdb processed the multiplex PCR reads anew with MiXCR; each CDR3 protein has one entry. The table has 45,000 to 60,000 distinct CDR3 sequences, about a third seen once; the top ten hold roughly 8.3%. Sequenced material: PBMCs, taken before or after stereotactic body radiation therapy (not recorded which). These receptors all stem from a donor aged 50 or older with non-small cell lung cancer.

About this clonotype itself: It may be a read error: a sequence one base away is much more abundant. V usage is TRBV27 and J usage is TRBJ1-1; no reliable D call. The CDR3 sequence is 13 residues long. Germline-derived CDR1 and CDR2 are MNHEY and SMNVEV (reference sequence). Trimming took off 11 bases at V and 4 bases at J, with 17 bases between the two ends. In nucleotides, the CDR3 is TGTGCCGCGAGCAGGACCCTGAGCACTGAAGCTTTCTTT. Encoded protein: CAASRTLSTEAFF.

This clonotype occurred many times. This rearrangement joins TRBV6-5 to TRBJ2-2; D is possibly TRBD1 or TRBD2 (5 bases each). The CDR3 is 14 amino acids. Deletions cut 4 bases from V and 1 base from J, with 7 bases between. CDR1 and CDR2 (germline): MNHEY, SVGAGI. In DNA, the CDR3 is TGTGCCAGCAGTTGGGACGGGAACACCGGGGAGCTGTTTTTT. Protein product: CASSWDGNTGELFF.

Notes on this clonotype: This clone may be a read error of a much larger clone one base away. V and J are TRBV19 and TRBJ1-1; the D gene is possibly TRBD1 (5 bases). The CDR3 has 13 amino acids. The germline V gene has CDR1 LNHDA and CDR2 SQIVND (reference sequence). Here the CDR3 DNA reads TGTGCCAGTAGTATTCTCAGGGCGGCTGAAGATTTCTTT. Translation gives CASSILRAAEDFF. Complete variable domain (other parts from reference TRBV19 and TRBJ1-1): DGGITQSPKYLFRKEGQNVTLSCEQNLNHDAMYWYRQDPGQGLRLIYYSQIVNDFQKGDIAEGYSVSREKKESFPLTVTSAQKNPTAFYLCASSILRAAEDFFGQGTRLTVV.

V and J are TRBV12-3 or TRBV12-4 and TRBJ2-7; D perhaps matches TRBD1 (6 bases). The CDR3 length is 16 residues. The germline V and J ends were trimmed by 2 bases and 3 bases, with 17 bases remaining between them. CDR3 sequence (DNA): TGTGCCAGCAGTTTATGGACCTTAGGGGGTTACTACGAGCAGTACTTC. Residues: CASSLWTLGGYYEQYF.

This clonotype was recorded many times. V usage is TRBV20-1 and J usage is TRBJ2-3, with unresolved D. The ends were cut back, 2 bases at V and 11 bases at J, with 14 bases in the middle. The germline CDR1 and CDR2 sequences are DFQATT and SNEGSKA (reference sequence). The CDR3 runs 12 residues. CDR3 nucleotide sequence: TGCAGTGCTAGAAGGGCTCCCCCGAGGCAGTATTTT. Its protein product is CSARRAPPRQYF.

This clonotype was observed a single time. A junction boundary mismatches the germline segment, possibly from a read error. The chain couples TRBV7-2 to TRBJ1-3, with D hard to call. The CDR3 spans 15 residues. CDR1 is SGHTA and CDR2 is FQGNSA in the germline V gene. DNA for the CDR3: TGTGCCAGCAGCTTACAACGTACCTCTGTAAACACCATATATTTT. It translates to CASSLQRTSVNTIYF.

This clonotype has at least ten counts. V is TRBV4-2 and J is TRBJ2-7; 11 bases line up with TRBD2. The CDR3 runs 17 residues. Trimming took 1 base from V and 5 from J; bases not matched to a gene: 10. Germline V gives CDR1 LGHNA, CDR2 YNFKEQ. For the CDR3, the DNA is TGTGCCAGCAGCCAAGGGAGGATCACTAGCGGGAGCCACGAGCAGTACTTC. Residues: CASSQGRITSGSHEQYF.

This clonotype came up many times. The chain links TRBV11-3 to TRBJ2-2; 8 nucleotides align to TRBD2. Germline CDR1 and CDR2: SGHNT and YENEEA. V was clipped by 3 bases and J by 4 bases; unmatched bases: 4. The CDR3 has 15 amino acids. In nucleotides, the CDR3 is TGTGCCAGCAGCTTTAGCGGGATTTCCACCGGGGAGCTGTTTTTT. Translating gives CASSFSGISTGELFF. The variable domain in full, completed from reference TRBV11-3 and TRBJ2-2, reads EAGVVQSPRYKIIEKKQPVAFWCNPISGHNTLYWYLQNLGQGPELLIRYENEEAVDDSQLPKDRFSAERLKGVDSTLKIQPAELGDSAVYLCASSFSGISTGELFFGEGSRLTVL.

In this sample, this clonotype turned up many times. One end of the junction fails to match germline, which may point to a read error. The rearrangement links TRBV6-2 or TRBV6-3 to TRBJ2-7; TRBD1 aligns across 10 bases. Germline CDR1 is MNHEY and CDR2 is SVGEGT. The CDR3 is 14 residues long. CDR3: CASSYLTGGREQHF. The CDR3 DNA sequence: TGTGCCAGCAGTTACTTGACAGGGGGCCGCGAGCAGCACTTC.

The CDR3 nucleotides read TGCGCCAGCAGCTTGATACAGGGGGAGGCTGAAGCTTTCTTT. This gives the protein CASSLIQGEAEAFF. V gene TRBV5-1 combines with J gene TRBJ1-1, with 8 bases fitting TRBD1. From germline, CDR1 is SGHRS and CDR2 YFSETQ. V shed 1 base, J shed 6 bases, and the junction held 5 bases outside the gene matches. The CDR3 is 14 residues long. Full variable domain (missing parts from reference TRBV5-1 and TRBJ1-1): KAGVTQTPRYLIKTRGQQVTLSCSPISGHRSVSWYQQTPGQGLQFLFEYFSETQRNKGNFPGRFSGRQFSNSRSEMNVSTLELGDSALYLCASSLIQGEAEAFFGQGTRLTVV.

The CDR3 region has the DNA TGTGCCACCACCTCTGAAGGTGAGTTCGAGCAGTTCTTC. Protein: CATTSEGEFEQFF. The V and J genes are TRBV24-1 and TRBJ2-1; no clear D. Germline lookup yields CDR1 KGHDR and CDR2 SFDVKD. The V and J ends lost 8 bases and 10 bases respectively, with 17 bases between them. This CDR3 has 13 amino acids.

Remarks on this clonotype: A far larger clone is off by one base, so a read error is likely. The chain is built from TRBV6-1 and TRBJ1-2; possible D gene TRBD1, 6 bases. Germline CDR1 MNHNS, CDR2 SASEGT. This CDR3 region has 12 residues. The CDR3, as DNA: TGTGCCATACTGGACAGTAACTATTGCTACACCTTC. Protein: CAILDSNYCYTF.

This clonotype was recorded at least ten times. This chain links TRBV20-1 with TRBJ2-7; the D gene is possibly TRBD1 (5 bases). The CDR3 has 13 residues. The V and J ends lost 8 bases and 2 bases respectively, with 16 bases between them. Germline lookup yields CDR1 DFQATT and CDR2 SNEGSKA (reference sequence). The CDR3 is CSPNQGQPYEQYF. CDR3 DNA sequence: TGCAGTCCAAACCAGGGTCAACCCTACGAGCAGTACTTC.

This clonotype has at least ten counts. The chain is built from TRBV28 and TRBJ1-5; no reliable D call. Per the germline V gene, CDR1 is MDHEN and CDR2 is SYDVKM. With 10 bases removed from V and 5 bases from J, the gap between germline ends came to 15 bases. The CDR3 totals 13 residues. In DNA form, the CDR3 reads TGTGCCAACCAGCGGAATAAGTATCAGCCCCAGCATTTT. This codes for CANQRNKYQPQHF.

The V call is TRBV6-1, the J call TRBJ2-7, with 11 bases identical to TRBD2. The CDR3 contains 16 residues. V shed 6 bases and J 1 base; nucleotides not matched to a gene: 8. Germline CDR1 reads MNHNS; CDR2 reads SASEGT. The DNA for the CDR3 is TGTGCCAGCAGATCACTTAGCGGGAGGGCGTCCTACGAGCAGTACTTC. Its protein product is CASRSLSGRASYEQYF.

This clonotype has a count of ten or more. The chain joins TRBV28 to TRBJ1-5; possible D gene TRBD1, 5 bases. CDR3 length: 14 residues. V was shortened by 6 bases and J by 6 bases, with 15 bases between the two germline ends. Germline assignment: CDR1 MDHEN and CDR2 SYDVKM. The DNA of the CDR3 is TGTGCCAGCAGCTTCGACGGGGGAGGTCAGCCCCAGCATTTT. This gives the protein CASSFDGGGQPQHF.

This clonotype was detected ten times or more. V gene TRBV5-5 combines with J gene TRBJ2-5; D remains ambiguous. Trimming removed 4 bases from V and 5 bases from J, with 9 bases in between. CDR3 size: 12 residues. The germline CDR1 and CDR2 sequences are SGHKS and YYEKEE (reference sequence). The CDR3 DNA reads TGTGCCAGCAGCCCCGAGGTTGAGACCCAGTACTTC. It codes for CASSPEVETQYF.

The chain carries TRBV12-3 or TRBV12-4 and TRBJ2-7, with D possibly being TRBD2 (6 bases). Deletions cut 5 bases from V and 6 bases from J, with 14 bases between. The CDR3 has 13 residues. In DNA, the CDR3 is TGTGCCAGCAGTCGGACTGGGGACTCCGAGCAGTACTTC. The encoded protein is CASSRTGDSEQYF.

A note on this clonotype: A much larger clone sits a single nucleotide away, making a read error possible. The rearrangement uses TRBV20-1 and TRBJ2-5, with D perhaps TRBD1 or TRBD2 (6 bases each). CDR1 and CDR2 (germline): DFQATT, SNEGSKA (reference sequence). The CDR3 length is 15 residues. Trimming left V 2 bases short and J 3 bases short, with 16 bases between. The CDR3 is CSARSYLGGEETQYF. The CDR3 DNA reads as TGCAGTGCTAGAAGCTACCTGGGGGGCGAAGAGACCCAGTACTTC.

The V call is TRBV9, the J call TRBJ2-1, with 8 bases identical to TRBD2. The CDR3 contains 16 residues. The V segment lost 3 bases and the J segment 9 bases; nucleotides outside the gene matches: 14. Germline CDR1 is SGDLS and CDR2 is YYNGEE. The CDR3: CASSAGASGPTGEQFF. Here the CDR3 DNA reads TGTGCCAGCAGCGCCGGGGCTAGCGGGCCCACGGGTGAGCAGTTCTTC. Based on the CDR3 plus reference TRBV9 and TRBJ2-1, the full variable domain is DSGVTQTPKHLITATGQRVTLRCSPRSGDLSVYWYQQSLDQGLQFLIQYYNGEERAKGNILERFSAQQFPDLHSELNLSSLELGDSALYFCASSAGASGPTGEQFFGPGTRLTVL.

This clonotype appeared many times. The chain employs TRBV10-3 and TRBJ2-7; 9 bases fit TRBD1. This CDR3 region has 15 residues. Germline trimming cut 1 base from V and 6 bases from J; bases unmatched to any gene: 7. Germline lookup yields CDR1 ENHRY and CDR2 SYGVKD. The CDR3 loop is CAISEFRDRGSEQYF. The DNA for the CDR3 is TGTGCCATCAGTGAGTTCCGCGACAGGGGGAGCGAGCAGTACTTC.